A selection of T cell receptor beta chains follows, all from one sample in a study of siplizumab effects on memory and regulatory T cells. Profiling relied on immunoSEQ multiplex PCR, and the TCRdb table lists in-frame clones only, not all of them. Of some 97,000 clones listed, about 91% are singletons. The sample consisted of CD4+ T cells sorted from blood. The receptors derive from a human donor in good health. Both conserved end residues are part of each CDR3. D genes are given only for firm matches. Not all rows give a size; the values are once, few, many and, for expanded clones, a class.

NA,TRBV5-1,NA,TRBJ2-6,CASSLTASGANVLTF,TGCGCCAGCAGCTTGACCGCCTCTGGGGCCAACGTCCTGACTTTC
once,TRBV10-3,NA,TRBJ1-2,CAISEQGSDYGYTF,TGTGCCATCAGTGAGCAGGGGTCGGACTATGGCTACACCTTC
NA,TRBV4-2,NA,TRBJ2-2,CASNGRGNTGELFF,TGTGCCAGCAATGGGCGGGGTAACACCGGGGAGCTGTTTTTT
NA,TRBV6-1,TRBD2,TRBJ2-1,CASRILAINEQFF,TGTGCCAGCAGGATACTAGCGATCAATGAGCAGTTCTTC
once,TRBV19,NA,TRBJ2-2,CASKDGDGGGAGELFF,TGTGCCAGTAAGGACGGGGACGGAGGGGGTGCTGGGGAGCTGTTTTTT
NA,TRBV4-1,NA,TRBJ2-3,CASSHPGRTSTDTQYF,TGCGCCAGCAGCCATCCAGGACGGACGAGCACAGATACGCAGTATTTT
NA,TRBV15,TRBD1,TRBJ1-4,CATSRHRDRNEKLFF,TGTGCCACCAGCAGACACCGGGACAGGAATGAAAAACTGTTTTTT
NA,TRBV27,TRBD1,TRBJ2-5,CASSLSRDRGGETQYF,TGTGCCAGCAGCCTATCCCGGGACAGGGGAGGGGAGACCCAGTACTTC
NA,TRBV19,TRBD1,TRBJ2-3,CASSIGQGGLDTQYF,TGTGCCAGTAGTATTGGTCAAGGGGGCTTGGATACGCAGTATTTT
NA,TRBV7-4,TRBD1,TRBJ2-3,CASSPTRQGWDTQYF,TGTGCCAGCAGCCCTACTAGACAGGGTTGGGATACGCAGTATTTT
NA,TRBV18,NA,TRBJ2-2,CASSPLLGGATGELFF,TGTGCCAGCTCACCACTTCTTGGGGGGGCGACCGGGGAGCTGTTTTTT
NA,TRBV9,TRBD1,TRBJ2-5,CASSGRQGALSETQYF,TGTGCCAGCAGCGGAAGACAGGGGGCGCTTTCAGAGACCCAGTACTTC
NA,TRBV19,NA,TRBJ1-3,CASSAWNAGNTIYF,TGTGCCAGTAGTGCATGGAACGCTGGAAACACCATATATTTT
NA,TRBV9,TRBD2,TRBJ2-2,CASSVGEGTGELFF,TGTGCCAGCAGCGTCGGGGAGGGTACCGGGGAGCTGTTTTTT
NA,TRBV11-3,NA,TRBJ2-3,CASSFGGGTDTQYF,TGTGCCAGCAGCTTCGGAGGGGGCACAGATACGCAGTATTTT
NA,TRBV5-1,TRBD2,TRBJ2-3,CASHGDVAGGTDTQYF,TGCGCCAGCCACGGGGATGTAGCGGGGGGCACAGATACGCAGTATTTT
NA,TRBV6-6,NA,TRBJ1-2,CASSQNLRDITYGYTF,TGTGCCAGCAGTCAGAACTTGAGGGACATCACCTATGGCTACACCTTC
NA,TRBV7-3,TRBD1,TRBJ1-1,CASSLGQGNTEAFF,TGTGCCAGCAGCCTTGGACAGGGGAACACTGAAGCTTTCTTT
NA,TRBV7-2,NA,TRBJ1-5,CASSYRSQGLNQPQHF,TGTGCCAGCAGCTATCGATCCCAGGGGCTGAATCAGCCCCAGCATTTT
NA,TRBV5-1,NA,TRBJ2-6,CASSLVVGSGANVLTF,TGCGCCAGCAGCTTGGTAGTAGGGTCTGGGGCCAACGTCCTGACTTTC
NA,TRBV5-4,TRBD2,TRBJ2-3,CASSFKSGGAPDTQYF,TGTGCCAGCAGCTTTAAGAGCGGGGGGGCACCAGATACGCAGTATTTT
NA,TRBV5-1,TRBD2,TRBJ2-1,CASSFIAGGIHNEQFF,TGCGCCAGCAGCTTCATAGCGGGGGGGATCCACAATGAGCAGTTCTTC
NA,TRBV5-1,TRBD1,TRBJ1-2,CASSRTGANYGYTF,TGCGCCAGCAGCAGGACAGGGGCTAACTATGGCTACACCTTC
NA,TRBV14,NA,TRBJ2-1,CASSQDRATAYNEQFF,TGTGCCAGCAGCCAAGATCGTGCGACAGCGTACAATGAGCAGTTCTTC
NA,TRBV14,NA,TRBJ2-5,CASSSTTGLQTQYF,TGTGCCAGCAGCTCCACAACAGGGTTACAGACCCAGTACTTC
NA,TRBV18,TRBD1,TRBJ1-1,CASSRYRGEVDTEAFF,TGTGCCAGCTCACGGTACAGGGGCGAGGTGGACACTGAAGCTTTCTTT
NA,TRBV4-1,TRBD2,TRBJ2-2,CASALLAGVPGELFF,TGCGCCAGCGCTCTCCTAGCGGGGGTTCCCGGGGAGCTGTTTTTT
NA,TRBV10-1,NA,TRBJ1-2,CASNLERLGQGYTF,TGCGCCAGCAATCTTGAGAGATTGGGTCAAGGCTACACCTTC